This is a list of T cell receptor beta chains from one sample in a study of regulatory T cells in long-lasting Graves disease. TCRdb reprocessed the multiplex PCR reads with MiXCR, giving one entry per CDR3 protein. The sample records hundreds of thousands of distinct CDR3 sequences, roughly 14% being singletons. The same data also contributed to another study, on T cells in Graves' hyperthyroidism and ophthalmopathy.

The specimen comprised peripheral blood mononuclear cells (PBMCs), sampled at new diagnosis, from a patient treated with antithyroid drugs. The receptors here all came from a man aged 30 to 45 with Graves disease. CDR3s include the opening cysteine and the closing phenylalanine or tryptophan. D genes are given only for firm matches. Part of the rows lack a size; the others show once, few, many or a class for expanded clones.

length	V	D	J	size	CDR3	DNA
15	TRBV28	.	TRBJ2-7	once	CASSLQDRDSYEQYF	TGTGCCAGCAGTTTACAGGACAGAGATTCCTACGAGCAGTACTTC
14	TRBV2	.	TRBJ2-2	many	CASCVERYTGELFF	TGTGCCAGCTGCGTGGAGAGGTACACCGGGGAGCTGTTTTTT
16	TRBV20-1	.	TRBJ2-7	.	CSAGGYEGGHSYEQYF	TGCAGTGCTGGGGGCTATGAGGGGGGCCACTCCTACGAGCAGTACTTC
12	TRBV20-1	TRBD2	TRBJ2-7	many	CSAHPGGYEQYF	TGCAGTGCTCACCCGGGGGGATACGAGCAGTACTTC
16	TRBV5-1	TRBD2	TRBJ2-1	.	CASSSALAGGNNEQFF	TGCGCCAGCAGCTCGGCTCTGGCGGGGGGGAACAATGAGCAGTTCTTC
14	TRBV20-1	.	TRBJ2-1	many	CSARVERIEVEQFF	TGCAGTGCTAGAGTGGAGAGGATAGAGGTCGAGCAGTTCTTC
15	TRBV5-5	.	TRBJ2-5	few	CASSLFTGVRETQYF	TGTGCCAGCAGCTTGTTCACGGGAGTAAGGGAGACCCAGTACTTC
18	TRBV10-2	TRBD2	TRBJ2-7	.	CASNQHGAGGLNSYEQYF	TGCGCCAGCAACCAACATGGGGCGGGAGGACTCAACTCCTACGAGCAGTACTTC
15	TRBV12-3/TRBV12-4	TRBD1	TRBJ2-5	many	CASSPTGGTQETQYF	TGTGCCAGCAGCCCTACAGGGGGAACCCAAGAGACCCAGTACTTC
16	TRBV5-1	.	TRBJ2-5	.	CASSVGSSRAQETQYF	TGCGCCAGCAGCGTTGGGTCTTCCAGAGCCCAAGAGACCCAGTACTTC
13	TRBV12-3/TRBV12-4	.	TRBJ1-1	many	CASSLDWGTEAFF	TGTGCCAGCAGTTTGGATTGGGGCACTGAAGCTTTCTTT
16	TRBV6-1	.	TRBJ1-5	many	CASSQDYFKEGQPQHF	TGTGCCAGCAGCCAGGACTACTTTAAAGAGGGGCAGCCCCAGCATTTT
15	TRBV29-1	TRBD1	TRBJ2-7	few	CSVEEPGQVAYEQYF	TGCAGCGTTGAGGAGCCGGGACAGGTCGCATACGAGCAGTACTTC
14	TRBV10-3	.	TRBJ2-4	few	CAISPDREGGIQYF	TGTGCCATCAGCCCCGACAGGGAGGGGGGCATTCAGTACTTC
13	TRBV6-1	TRBD1	TRBJ2-7	many	CATRTGGRNEQYF	TGTGCCACGCGGACAGGGGGAAGGAACGAGCAGTACTTC
15	TRBV11-2	.	TRBJ2-5	.	CASSFRTGGGETQYF	TGTGCCAGCAGCTTCCGGACCGGGGGCGGGGAGACCCAGTACTTC
10	TRBV20-1	.	TRBJ2-5	many	CSGIQETQYF	TGCAGTGGAATACAAGAGACCCAGTACTTC
14	TRBV7-2	.	TRBJ1-5	many	CASSLDQGNQPQHF	TGTGCCAGCAGCTTAGATCAGGGGAATCAGCCCCAGCATTTT
12	TRBV3-1	.	TRBJ2-3	many	CASSQESDTQYF	TGTGCCAGCAGCCAAGAGTCTGATACGCAGTATTTT
14	TRBV4-2	.	TRBJ1-4	.	CASSPSTGGEKLFF	TGTGCCAGCAGCCCCTCTACAGGAGGCGAAAAACTGTTTTTT
12	TRBV2	.	TRBJ2-7	many	CASGGFSYEQYF	TGTGCCAGCGGGGGCTTCTCCTACGAGCAGTACTTC
14	TRBV29-1	.	TRBJ2-7	many	CSVVIEQGIYEQYF	TGCAGCGTTGTAATCGAACAGGGAATCTACGAGCAGTACTTC
15	TRBV19	.	TRBJ2-6	.	CASSIRYSGANVLTF	TGTGCCAGTAGTATTAGGTACTCTGGGGCCAACGTCCTGACTTTC
15	TRBV7-9	.	TRBJ2-3	.	CANSLGTLGTDTQYF	TGTGCCAACAGCTTAGGGACGTTGGGCACAGATACGCAGTATTTT
14	TRBV25-1	.	TRBJ1-6	few	CASSEVVGNSPLHF	TGTGCCAGCAGTGAGGTAGTGGGAAATTCACCCCTCCACTTT
17	TRBV20-1	.	TRBJ1-5	.	CSARDAGTWDSNQPQHF	TGCAGTGCTAGAGATGCCGGAACCTGGGATAGCAATCAGCCCCAGCATTTT
15	TRBV20-1	.	TRBJ2-5	many	CSATSQGGIQETQYF	TGCAGTGCCACCTCACAGGGTGGAATCCAAGAGACCCAGTACTTC
15	TRBV15	.	TRBJ1-1	many	CATSRDGPRFGEAFF	TGTGCCACCAGCAGAGATGGGCCGAGGTTTGGTGAAGCTTTCTTT
13	TRBV20-1	.	TRBJ2-5	.	CSARGGDRGTQYF	TGCAGTGCTAGAGGGGGCGATCGGGGGACCCAGTACTTC
14	TRBV5-1	.	TRBJ1-2	few	CASSLSRDIYGYTF	TGCGCCAGCAGCCTGTCCCGGGACATTTATGGCTACACCTTC
13	TRBV30	.	TRBJ2-1	many	CAWGVSSYNEQFF	TGTGCCTGGGGGGTAAGCTCCTACAATGAGCAGTTCTTC
14	TRBV20-1	.	TRBJ2-1	many	CSASEWRAYNEQFF	TGCAGTGCTAGTGAATGGAGGGCCTACAATGAGCAGTTCTTC
13	TRBV30	.	TRBJ1-1	.	CAWSPGVGTEAFF	TGTGCCTGGAGTCCGGGGGTGGGCACTGAAGCTTTCTTT
15	TRBV27	TRBD1	TRBJ1-1	.	CTSSFSGGRSAEAFF	TGTACCAGCAGTTTCTCAGGGGGCCGGAGTGCTGAAGCTTTCTTT
12	TRBV30	TRBD1	TRBJ2-7	many	CAWSLQGYEQYF	TGTGCCTGGAGTCTACAGGGGTACGAGCAGTACTTC
13	TRBV5-1	.	TRBJ2-1	many	CASSPMALNEQFF	TGCGCCAGCAGCCCCATGGCCTTAAATGAGCAGTTCTTC
16	TRBV12-3/TRBV12-4	TRBD2	TRBJ2-3	many	CASSPTSGASTDTQYF	TGTGCCAGCAGCCCAACTAGCGGGGCTAGCACAGATACGCAGTATTTT
14	TRBV7-2	TRBD2	TRBJ2-5	.	CASSHTSGGETQYF	TGTGCCAGCAGCCATACTAGCGGCGGGGAGACCCAGTACTTC
14	TRBV20-1	TRBD1	TRBJ1-5	few	CSARTGVPNQPQHF	TGCAGTGCTCGGACAGGGGTTCCAAATCAGCCCCAGCATTTT
11	TRBV5-1	.	TRBJ2-1	many	CASSLSGEQFF	TGTGCCAGCAGCTTAAGCGGTGAGCAGTTCTTC
15	TRBV2	.	TRBJ1-5	many	CASSALLPANQPQHF	TGTGCCAGCAGTGCCCTTTTACCTGCGAATCAGCCCCAGCATTTT
14	TRBV10-3	.	TRBJ2-2	many	CASGGAANTGELFF	TGTGCCTCCGGGGGAGCGGCAAACACCGGGGAGCTGTTTTTT
12	TRBV19	.	TRBJ1-5	.	CASSIEFPPRHF	TGTGCCAGTAGTATAGAATTCCCCCCGCGCCATTTT